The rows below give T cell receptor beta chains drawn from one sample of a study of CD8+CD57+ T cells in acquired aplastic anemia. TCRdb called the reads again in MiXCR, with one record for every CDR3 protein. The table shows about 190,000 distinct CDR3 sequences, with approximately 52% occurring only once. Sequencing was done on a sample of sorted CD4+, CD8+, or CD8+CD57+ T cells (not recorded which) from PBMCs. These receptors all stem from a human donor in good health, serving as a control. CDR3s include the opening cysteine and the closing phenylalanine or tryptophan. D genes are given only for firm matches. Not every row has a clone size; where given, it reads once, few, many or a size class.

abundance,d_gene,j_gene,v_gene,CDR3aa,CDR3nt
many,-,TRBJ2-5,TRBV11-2,CASSPGSFDEETQYF,TGTGCCAGCAGCCCGGGGTCTTTTGATGAGGAGACCCAGTACTTC
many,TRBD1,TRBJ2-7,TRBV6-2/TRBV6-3,CASRDRSSSYEQYF,TGTGCCAGCAGGGACAGGTCAAGCTCCTACGAGCAGTACTTC
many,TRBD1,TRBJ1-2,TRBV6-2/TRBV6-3,CASRDATGAGDYGYTF,TGTGCCAGCAGAGACGCGACAGGGGCGGGGGACTATGGCTACACCTTC
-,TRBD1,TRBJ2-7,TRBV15,CATSRDQAGGYEQYF,TGTGCCACCAGCAGAGATCAGGCAGGGGGCTACGAGCAGTACTTC
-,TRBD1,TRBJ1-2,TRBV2,CASSRAGTGNYGYTF,TGTGCCAGCAGTAGGGCGGGGACAGGGAACTATGGCTACACCTTC
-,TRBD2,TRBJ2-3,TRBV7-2,CASSLIASGGDTDTQYF,TGTGCCAGCAGCTTAATCGCTAGCGGGGGTGACACAGATACGCAGTATTTT
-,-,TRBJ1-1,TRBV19,CASTRNRIDTEAFF,TGTGCCAGTACACGGAACAGGATCGACACTGAAGCTTTCTTT
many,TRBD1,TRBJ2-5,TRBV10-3,CAISQSFQQGAIQETQYF,TGTGCCATCAGTCAGAGTTTTCAGCAGGGGGCTATTCAAGAGACCCAGTACTTC
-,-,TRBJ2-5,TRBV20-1,CSARERGVGETQYF,TGCAGTGCTAGAGAGAGGGGGGTTGGAGAGACCCAGTACTTC
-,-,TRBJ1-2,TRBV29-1,CSVPKQGTEGYTF,TGCAGCGTCCCGAAGCAGGGGACGGAAGGCTACACCTTC
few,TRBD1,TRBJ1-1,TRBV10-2,CASNARTGTMNTEAFF,TGCGCCAGCAACGCTCGGACAGGGACAATGAACACTGAAGCTTTCTTT
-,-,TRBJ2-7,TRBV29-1,CSVEEHGNYEQYF,TGCAGCGTTGAAGAACACGGTAACTACGAGCAGTACTTC
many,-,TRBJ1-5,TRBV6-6,CASSYSKDGNSNQPQHF,TGTGCCAGCAGTTACTCGAAGGACGGGAATAGCAATCAGCCCCAGCATTTT
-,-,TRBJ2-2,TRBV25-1,CASRGPNLNTGELFF,TGTGCCAGCAGGGGGCCTAACTTGAACACCGGGGAGCTGTTTTTT
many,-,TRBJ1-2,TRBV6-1,CASSETYGPYGYTF,TGTGCCAGCAGTGAAACTTACGGCCCCTATGGCTACACCTTC
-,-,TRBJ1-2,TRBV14,CASSGVDTF,TGTGCCAGCAGTGGAGTCGACACCTTC
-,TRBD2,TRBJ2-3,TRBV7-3,CASSLAGASGDTQYF,TGTGCCAGCAGTTTAGCGGGAGCTTCGGGAGATACGCAGTATTTT
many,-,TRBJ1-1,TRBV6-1,CASSRGPNTEAFF,TGTGCCAGCAGCCGAGGACCTAACACTGAAGCTTTCTTT
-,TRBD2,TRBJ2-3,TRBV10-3,CAISGPRGATTDTQYF,TGTGCCATCAGTGGACCGCGGGGGGCTACCACAGATACGCAGTATTTT
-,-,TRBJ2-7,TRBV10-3,CAIKAAIGGILEQYF,TGTGCCATCAAGGCGGCCATAGGGGGGATACTAGAGCAGTACTTC
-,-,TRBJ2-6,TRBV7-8,CASSLVSLSGANVLTF,TGTGCCAGCAGCTTAGTCAGCCTCTCTGGGGCCAACGTCCTGACTTTC
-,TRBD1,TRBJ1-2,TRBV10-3,CAISESPGGADYGYTF,TGTGCCATCAGTGAGTCCCCAGGGGGCGCAGACTATGGCTACACCTTC
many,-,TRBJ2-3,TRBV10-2,CATLTGRTFTDTQYF,TGCGCCACCCTAACCGGACGGACCTTCACAGATACGCAGTATTTT
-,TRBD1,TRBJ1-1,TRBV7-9,CASSLVVGGSTEAFF,TGTGCCAGCAGCTTAGTAGTAGGGGGCAGCACTGAAGCTTTCTTT
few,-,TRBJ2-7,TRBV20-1,CSARDLDGAYEQYF,TGCAGTGCTAGAGATTTGGACGGGGCCTACGAGCAGTACTTC
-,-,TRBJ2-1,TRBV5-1,CASSSSAQGQFF,TGTGCCAGCAGCTCTAGCGCTCAGGGGCAGTTCTTC
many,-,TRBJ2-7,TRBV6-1,CASSRGNRLYEQYF,TGTGCCAGCTCGAGAGGTAACAGACTCTACGAGCAGTACTTC
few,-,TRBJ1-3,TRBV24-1,CATSLILGSGNTIYF,TGTGCCACCAGCCTTATACTAGGGTCTGGAAACACCATATATTTT
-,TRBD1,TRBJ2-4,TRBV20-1,CSATQTGDRNIQYF,TGCAGTGCCACACAAACAGGGGATAGAAACATTCAGTACTTC
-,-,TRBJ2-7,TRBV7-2,CASSLQRGAYEQYF,TGTGCCAGCAGCTTACAACGGGGCGCCTACGAGCAGTACTTC
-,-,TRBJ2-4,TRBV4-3,CASSQAGGMSGKNIQYF,TGCGCCAGCAGCCAAGCCGGGGGCATGTCTGGAAAGAACATTCAGTACTTC
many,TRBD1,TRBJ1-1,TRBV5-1,CASRGGGANLDTEAFF,TGCGCCAGCCGGGGAGGGGGCGCGAATTTGGACACTGAAGCTTTCTTT
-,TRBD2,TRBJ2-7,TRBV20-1,CSAQTSPIYEQYF,TGCAGTGCTCAGACTAGCCCCATCTACGAGCAGTACTTC
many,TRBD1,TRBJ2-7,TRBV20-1,CSARKDRSSYEQYF,TGCAGTGCTAGGAAGGACAGGAGCTCCTACGAGCAGTACTTC
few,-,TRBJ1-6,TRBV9,CASSLRDGVESPLHF,TGTGCCAGCAGCCTACGGGACGGAGTGGAGTCACCCCTCCACTTT
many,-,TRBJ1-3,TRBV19,CASSILTSSGNTIYF,TGTGCCAGTAGTATCCTGACTAGCTCTGGAAACACCATATATTTT
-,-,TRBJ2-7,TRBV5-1,CASSFERVNSYEQYF,TGCGCCAGCAGCTTCGAACGGGTGAACTCCTACGAGCAGTACTTC
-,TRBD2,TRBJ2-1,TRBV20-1,CSAREDVAGGQSSYNEQFF,TGCAGTGCTAGAGAGGACGTAGCGGGGGGACAAAGCTCCTACAATGAGCAGTTCTTC
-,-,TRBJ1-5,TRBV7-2,CASRLGRNQPQHF,TGTGCCAGCAGGTTGGGGAGGAATCAGCCCCAGCATTTT
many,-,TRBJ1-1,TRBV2,CASSEWWSREAFF,TGTGCCAGCAGTGAATGGTGGAGCCGGGAAGCTTTCTTT
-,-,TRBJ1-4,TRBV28,CASSSGQEEEKLFF,TGTGCCAGCAGTTCGGGACAAGAGGAGGAAAAACTGTTTTTT
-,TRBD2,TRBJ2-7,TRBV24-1,CATSDSPGTSGRYEQYF,TGTGCCACCAGTGACTCACCCGGGACTAGCGGGAGGTACGAGCAGTACTTC
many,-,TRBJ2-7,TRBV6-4,CASSVETGSEQYF,TGTGCCAGCAGTGTCGAGACGGGGAGCGAGCAGTACTTC
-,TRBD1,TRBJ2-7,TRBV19,CASSRQGKNEQYF,TGTGCCAGTAGTAGACAGGGGAAAAACGAGCAGTACTTC
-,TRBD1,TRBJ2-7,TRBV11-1,CASASGTGSYYEQYF,TGTGCCAGCGCCAGCGGGACAGGGTCTTACTACGAGCAGTACTTC
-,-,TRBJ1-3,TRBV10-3,CAIKNLGARGNTIYF,TGTGCCATCAAAAATTTAGGGGCGAGAGGAAACACCATATATTTT
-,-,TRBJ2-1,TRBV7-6,CASSRGLGASNEQFF,TGTGCCAGCAGCCGGGGACTGGGGGCCAGCAATGAGCAGTTCTTC
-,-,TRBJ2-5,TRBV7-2,CASLTRAETQYF,TGTGCCAGCCTAACACGGGCCGAGACCCAGTACTTC
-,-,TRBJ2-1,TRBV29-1,CSVELVSYEQFF,TGCAGCGTTGAACTAGTATCATATGAGCAGTTCTTC
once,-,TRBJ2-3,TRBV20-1,CSARDRAVWTDTQYF,TGCAGTGCTAGAGATAGGGCCGTTTGGACAGATACGCAGTATTTT